This TCR beta chain emerged from a study of blood T cell repertoires in COVID-19. About the study: Sites in the United States, Italy and Spain provided acute and convalescent COVID-19 samples. Sources were T cells, B-cell-depleted T cells, or PBMCs; the material itself was cDNA or gDNA.

Original processing notes: The assay estimated nucleated cells by amplifying reference gene primers. Clones were sequenced by immunoSEQ multiplex PCR, and TCRdb holds only the in-frame ones, with some missing. V, J and clone size are those of that table, while D and trimming were read from the DNA. Of under 350,000 clones in the sample, over 75% are singletons; the top ten hold approximately 9.9%. Germline V gene data show CDR1 as MNHEY and CDR2 as SVGAGI. V shed 6 bases and J 8 bases; nucleotides not matched to a gene: 2. CDR3 length equals 13 residues. The sample consisted of peripheral blood. This rearrangement joins TRBV6-5 to TRBJ1-6, with 9 bases aligning to TRBD1. This receptor was identified in a woman aged 70-85 years with acute or convalescent COVID-19. In DNA, the CDR3 is TGTGCCAGCAGGACAGGGGGGTATTCACCCCTCCACTTT. This gives the protein CASRTGGYSPLHF.